One sample yielded the 30 T cell receptor beta chains listed below, sequenced in a study of CD8+ T cells in alopecia areata. Indicated treatment: oral pan-JAK inhibitor, 5-10 mg twice daily. Once RNA had been extracted, it was reverse transcribed into cDNA to act as the sequencing template. The assay was immunoSEQ multiplex PCR, and TCRdb's table has in-frame clones only and misses some. The table has about 190,000 clones, about 60% seen once; the top ten hold over 0.55%. Sequencing used CD4+ T cells sorted from blood, obtained at week 4, from a patient treated with tofacitinib. These receptor sequences come from a human donor with alopecia areata.

Note on this clone: Other DNA sequences in the same sample also yield this CDR3. This chain links TRBV6-5 with TRBJ1-2; TRBD1 matches at 7 bases. CDR1 and CDR2 (germline): MNHEY, SVGAGI. The CDR3 loop spans 13 amino acids. The V gene end was trimmed by 6 bases and the J gene end by 4 bases; junction bases not matched to a gene: 5. The CDR3, as DNA: TGTGCCAGCAGCCTGGGACAGCCCTATGGCTACACCTTC. It encodes CASSLGQPYGYTF.

The V gene is TRBV11-1, the J gene TRBJ2-7; 10 bases are shared with TRBD2. V lost 5 bases, J lost 0 bases, and 10 bases stayed unmatched. This CDR3 is 17 amino acids long. Germline CDR1 is SGHAT and CDR2 is FQDESV (reference sequence). The CDR3 protein is CASSRGTSVGGSYEQYF. In DNA form, the CDR3 reads TGTGCCAGCAGCCGCGGGACTAGCGTTGGGGGCTCCTACGAGCAGTACTTC.

This chain joins TRBV30 and TRBJ2-5, with 13 positions matching TRBD2. There are 17 residues in the CDR3. Unmatched junction bases numbered 10, after V lost 1 base and J lost 5 bases. From germline, CDR1 is GTSNPN and CDR2 SVGIG (reference sequence). CDR3 amino acids: CAWSDRLAGGVGETQYF. Written as DNA, the CDR3 is TGTGCCTGGAGTGATCGACTAGCGGGAGGAGTGGGGGAGACCCAGTACTTC.

CDR3 sequence: CALRQGVEDTQYF. As DNA, the CDR3 is TGTGCCCTGCGGCAGGGGGTGGAAGATACGCAGTATTTT. The rearrangement links TRBV10-3 to TRBJ2-3, with 7 bases aligning to TRBD1. The CDR3 consists of 13 residues. The germline gives CDR1 ENHRY, CDR2 SYGVKD. Trimming took 11 bases from V and 5 from J; bases not matched to a gene: 10.

This chain uses TRBV5-1 with TRBJ1-2; D unclear. V was trimmed by 4 bases and J by 8 bases, leaving 18 bases between them. CDR3 length: 14 amino acids. Looked up from germline, CDR1 is SGHRS and CDR2 is YFSETQ. The CDR3 reads CASSTRGFTDGYTF. For the CDR3, the DNA is TGCGCCAGCAGCACACGAGGGTTTACGGACGGCTACACCTTC.

V and J are TRBV5-1 and TRBJ1-1; tentative D call: TRBD1 (5 bases). V shed 3 bases and J shed 1 base, with 13 bases lying between them. Germline V gene data show CDR1 as SGHRS and CDR2 as YFSETQ. This CDR3 contains 15 residues. This CDR3 reads CASSWTLPGNTEAFF. In DNA form, the CDR3 reads TGCGCCAGCAGCTGGACACTCCCCGGGAACACTGAAGCTTTCTTT.

The chain carries TRBV29-1 and TRBJ2-1; D might be TRBD1 (5 bases). In germline, CDR1 is SQVTM, CDR2 ANQGSEA. The CDR3 extends over 13 amino acids. Trimming pared 7 bases from V and 7 bases from J, leaving 17 bases between. CDR3 nucleotide sequence: TGCAGCGCCCCCCGGCAGGGCCCAAATGAGCAGTTCTTC. Translating gives CSAPRQGPNEQFF.

This chain connects TRBV15 to TRBJ2-2; D is uncertain. Per germline, CDR1 LNHNV and CDR2 YYDKDF (reference sequence). This CDR3 region has 15 residues. Trimming shortened V by 1 base and J by 3 bases, and 9 bases separated the two germline ends. CDR3 protein: CATSRGRRDTGELFF. CDR3 in DNA: TGTGCCACCAGCAGAGGCCGTAGGGACACCGGGGAGCTGTTTTTT.

The rearrangement uses TRBV29-1 and TRBJ2-6, with D unclear. With 0 bases removed from V and 2 bases from J, the gap between germline ends came to 8 bases. The V gene's germline CDR1 is SQVTM and CDR2 ANQGSEA. The length of the CDR3 is 15 residues. The CDR3 region is CSVEDLGTGANVLTF. For the CDR3, the DNA is TGCAGCGTTGAAGATTTAGGGACTGGGGCCAACGTCCTGACTTTC. Drawing the rest from reference TRBV29-1 and TRBJ2-6, the complete variable domain is SAVISQKPSRDICQRGTSLTIQCQVDSQVTMMFWYRQQPGQSLTLIATANQGSEATYESGFVIDKFPISRPNLTFSTLTVSNMSPEDSSIYLCSVEDLGTGANVLTFGAGSRLTVL.

The CDR3 nucleotides read TGTGCCTGGAGCGGACCCGCGGGGGTGGATGAGCAGTTCTTC. Its protein is CAWSGPAGVDEQFF. This chain uses TRBV30 with TRBJ2-1, with 7 nucleotides matching TRBD2. The V and J ends lost 3 bases and 8 bases, in that order; junction bases with no gene match: 10. CDR3 length: 14 residues. Germline loops: CDR1 GTSNPN, CDR2 SVGIG (reference sequence).

V and J are TRBV6-1 and TRBJ2-2; 8 bases agree with TRBD1. The CDR3 spans 17 residues. CDR1 MNHNS and CDR2 SASEGT come from the germline V gene. Losses at the gene ends were 3 bases for V and 8 bases for J; bases not matched to a gene: 14. The CDR3 reads CASSERAGRGQSGELFF. Here the CDR3 DNA reads TGTGCCAGCAGTGAGAGAGCTGGCAGGGGGCAATCTGGGGAGCTGTTTTTT.

This clone was seen only a few times. The rearrangement links TRBV10-3 to TRBJ2-1, with D possibly being TRBD2 (5 bases). Trimming took off 10 bases at V and 7 bases at J, with 11 bases between the two ends. The length of the CDR3 is 11 residues. Per germline, CDR1 ENHRY and CDR2 SYGVKD. The DNA for the CDR3 is TGTGCCACCAATGAGCGGAATGAGCAGTTCTTC. Its translation: CATNERNEQFF.

The chain has TRBV29-1 and TRBJ1-4; D ambiguous. The CDR3 runs to 12 residues. In germline, CDR1 is SQVTM, CDR2 ANQGSEA. The V end lost 7 bases, the J end lost 8 bases, and 14 bases lay between the germline ends. The CDR3 reads CSAGLMEEKLFF. CDR3 coding DNA: TGCAGCGCCGGACTGATGGAGGAAAAACTGTTTTTT.

The CDR3 nucleotides are TGTGCCAGCAGTGTCTCTTCGGGGAATCAGCCCCAGCATTTT. Amino acids: CASSVSSGNQPQHF. V usage is TRBV2 and J usage is TRBJ1-5; no definite D call. There are 14 residues in the CDR3. Germline assignment: CDR1 SNHLY and CDR2 FYNNEI. Trimming took off 4 bases at V and 4 bases at J, with 11 bases between the two ends.

The chain uses TRBV15 and TRBJ1-1; D is undetermined. Looked up from germline, CDR1 is LNHNV and CDR2 is YYDKDF (reference sequence). The V end lost 0 bases, the J end lost 4 bases, and 9 bases lay between the germline ends. This CDR3 is 14 amino acids long. The CDR3 sequence is CATSRDPRGTEAFF. CDR3 DNA: TGTGCCACCAGCAGAGATCCCCGGGGCACTGAAGCTTTCTTT.

This clone occurred a few times. Different DNA sequences within this sample yield the same CDR3. The rearrangement links TRBV30 to TRBJ2-5; no clear D. V gave up 3 bases and J gave up 3 bases, with 5 bases separating them. Germline assignment: CDR1 GTSNPN and CDR2 SVGIG (reference sequence). The CDR3 is 11 amino acids. The CDR3 loop reads CAWSREETQYF. The CDR3 DNA follows: TGTGCCTGGAGCCGGGAAGAGACCCAGTACTTC.

In this sample, this clone turned up a few times. The V gene is TRBV6-5, the J gene TRBJ1-1, with TRBD1 matching 11 bases. Trimming at V came to 6 bases and at J to 6 bases, leaving 6 bases not matched to a gene. Germline loops: CDR1 MNHEY, CDR2 SVGAGI. The CDR3 loop spans 14 amino acids. CDR3 sequence: CASRNGQGASEAFF. CDR3 DNA sequence: TGTGCCAGCAGGAATGGACAGGGGGCTTCTGAAGCTTTCTTT.

V is TRBV7-9 and J is TRBJ2-5; D is unresolved. V was clipped by 5 bases and J by 5 bases, with 15 bases between them. CDR3 size: 14 residues. Germline values: CDR1 SEHNR, CDR2 FQNEAQ (reference sequence). CDR3 loop: CASSPSGLGETQYF. The CDR3 region has the DNA TGTGCCAGCAGCCCGAGTGGGCTCGGGGAGACCCAGTACTTC.

V is TRBV4-3 and J is TRBJ2-1; D not certain. CDR1 and CDR2 from the germline V gene are LGHNA and YSLEER. Trimming took off 2 bases at V and 7 bases at J, with 12 bases between the two ends. This CDR3 is 14 amino acids long. CDR3 loop: CASSQTSTLNEQFF. In DNA form, the CDR3 reads TGCGCCAGCAGCCAAACCTCTACCCTTAATGAGCAGTTCTTC.

This clone appeared a single time. The V gene is TRBV5-1, the J gene TRBJ2-2; D is perhaps TRBD1 or TRBD2 (5 bases each). Per germline, CDR1 SGHRS and CDR2 YFSETQ. Trimming stripped 5 bases from V and 2 bases from J, with 13 bases between. CDR3 length: 15 residues. The DNA for the CDR3 is TGCGCCAGCAGTACGGGGACCGGAAACACCGGGGAGCTGTTTTTT. It encodes CASSTGTGNTGELFF. Full variable domain (missing parts from reference TRBV5-1 and TRBJ2-2): KAGVTQTPRYLIKTRGQQVTLSCSPISGHRSVSWYQQTPGQGLQFLFEYFSETQRNKGNFPGRFSGRQFSNSRSEMNVSTLELGDSALYLCASSTGTGNTGELFFGEGSRLTVL.

The gene calls are TRBV29-1 and TRBJ2-5; no clear D gene. V was trimmed by 4 bases and J by 5 bases, leaving 8 bases between them. Germline V gene lookup returns CDR1 SQVTM and CDR2 ANQGSEA. CDR3 size: 11 residues. The chain's CDR3 is CSVVKEETQYF. For the CDR3, the DNA is TGCAGCGTTGTGAAGGAGGAGACCCAGTACTTC.

The J gene is TRBJ2-6, the V gene TRBV5-1, with 8 bases that match TRBD2. CDR1 is SGHRS and CDR2 is YFSETQ in the germline V gene. Trimming removed 5 bases from V and 2 bases from J; junction bases left unmatched: 9. The CDR3 has 17 amino acids. The CDR3 DNA is TGCGCCAGCAGACGTGGACTAGCCAGACCTGGGGCCAACGTCCTGACTTTC. Amino acids: CASRRGLARPGANVLTF.

In this sample, this clone turned up a few times. The V gene is TRBV7-2, the J gene TRBJ1-5; D is possibly TRBD1 (5 bases). There are 15 residues in the CDR3. The V and J ends lost 3 bases and 5 bases respectively, with 14 bases between them. The germline CDR1 and CDR2 sequences are SGHTA and FQGNSA. CDR3 in DNA: TGTGCCAGCAGCTTTAGTAGGGTAGGGGATCAGCCCCAGCATTTT. It specifies CASSFSRVGDQPQHF.

The chain is built from TRBV30 and TRBJ1-4; TRBD1 aligns across 9 bases. Germline CDR1 is GTSNPN and CDR2 is SVGIG (reference sequence). V lost 8 bases, J lost 6 bases, and 4 bases stayed unmatched. This CDR3 has 12 residues. The DNA for the CDR3 is TGTGCCGTGACAGGGGGAGATGAAAAACTGTTTTTT. Translating gives CAVTGGDEKLFF.

This sequence joins TRBV29-1 and TRBJ2-7; a possible D gene is TRBD1 (5 bases). The CDR3 spans 11 residues. Trimming took 6 bases from V and 3 from J, leaving 9 bases between them. Germline-derived CDR1 and CDR2 are SQVTM and ANQGSEA. DNA of the CDR3: TGCAGCGTGTGGCAGGGCTACGAGCAGTACTTC. The encoded protein is CSVWQGYEQYF.

The chain's CDR3 is CSVKHGSNQPQHF. In DNA, the CDR3 is TGCAGCGTCAAACACGGTAGCAATCAGCCCCAGCATTTT. This chain uses TRBV29-1 with TRBJ1-5; D is unclear. Germline values: CDR1 SQVTM, CDR2 ANQGSEA. Trimming removed 6 bases at V and 0 bases at J, with 9 bases between. The CDR3 has 13 residues.

The chain has TRBV30 and TRBJ2-4; perhaps TRBD2 as D (5 bases). The CDR3 length is 14 residues. Trimming shortened V by 4 bases and J by 3 bases, and 13 bases separated the two germline ends. The germline V gene encodes CDR1 GTSNPN and CDR2 SVGIG (reference sequence). CDR3 in amino acids: CAWNEGFVKNIQYF. The CDR3 DNA is TGTGCCTGGAATGAGGGTTTCGTCAAAAACATTCAGTACTTC.

This rearrangement joins TRBV29-1 to TRBJ2-5; weak D call: TRBD1 (5 bases). Trimming shortened V by 7 bases and J by 4 bases, and 16 bases separated the two germline ends. The CDR3 covers 13 residues. Per germline, CDR1 SQVTM and CDR2 ANQGSEA. The CDR3 bases are TGCAGCGCCCTCGCTCAGGGTCGAGAGACCCAGTACTTC. Its protein product is CSALAQGRETQYF.

The J gene is TRBJ1-1, the V gene TRBV19, with unresolved D. The germline V and J ends were trimmed by 3 bases and 3 bases, with 11 bases remaining between them. CDR1 is LNHDA, CDR2 SQIVND, per germline (reference sequence). The CDR3 is 14 amino acids. The CDR3 DNA follows: TGTGCCAGTAGTATGGGCAGGATGGACACTGAAGCTTTCTTT. It translates to CASSMGRMDTEAFF.

This rearrangement joins TRBV29-1 to TRBJ1-5, with 8 positions matching TRBD1. The CDR3 is 13 residues long. Germline CDR1 SQVTM, CDR2 ANQGSEA. Germline trimming cut 4 bases from V and 5 bases from J; bases unmatched to any gene: 4. CDR3 coding DNA: TGCAGCGTTGGGCAGGGGGCGGATCAGCCCCAGCATTTT. Protein: CSVGQGADQPQHF.